This T cell receptor beta chain comes out of a study of blood T cell repertoires in COVID-19. Study background: The analysed material was cDNA or gDNA that came from T cells, B-cell-depleted T cells, or PBMCs.

The age range of participants was about 18 to 90 years, with residence in about two dozen US areas. Recovery among Cohort 3 donors was established by two negative PCRs, clearance, or symptom resolution. This clone was seen once. This CDR3 spans 14 amino acids. The germline V gene has CDR1 LNHDA and CDR2 SQIVND (reference sequence). Deletions cut 9 bases from V and 2 bases from J, with 17 bases between. How the authors handled the data: Estimation of nucleated cell counts relied on the amplification of reference gene primers. The repertoire was sequenced with immunoSEQ multiplex PCR; TCRdb's copy has only in-frame clones and lacks some. V and J calls and clone size are given by that table; D and trimming were obtained from the DNA. The table lists 150,000 to 200,000 clones, roughly 90% of them singletons.

The sample was PBMCs or T cells enriched from blood (not recorded which). This chain uses TRBV19 with TRBJ2-7; D might be TRBD2 (6 bases). The receptor was derived from a woman aged 18-29 years who had recovered from COVID-19. CDR3 coding DNA: TGTGCCAGGCTACCGGGACTGGGAGCCTACGAGCAGTACTTC. It specifies CARLPGLGAYEQYF.